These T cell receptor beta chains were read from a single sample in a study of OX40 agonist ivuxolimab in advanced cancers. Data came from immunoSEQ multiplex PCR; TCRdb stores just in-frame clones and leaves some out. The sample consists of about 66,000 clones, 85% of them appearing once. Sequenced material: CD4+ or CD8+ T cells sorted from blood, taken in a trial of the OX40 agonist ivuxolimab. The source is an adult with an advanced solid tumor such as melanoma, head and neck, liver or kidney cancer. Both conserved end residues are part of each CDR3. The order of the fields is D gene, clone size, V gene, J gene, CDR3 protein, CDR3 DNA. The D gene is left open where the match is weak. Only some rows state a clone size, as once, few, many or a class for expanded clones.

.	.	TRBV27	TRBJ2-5	CASSFWWRAEETQYF	TGTGCCAGCAGTTTTTGGTGGAGGGCCGAGGAGACCCAGTACTTC
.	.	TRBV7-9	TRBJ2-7	CASSLGGLYEQYF	TGTGCCAGCAGCTTAGGCGGGTTATACGAGCAGTACTTC
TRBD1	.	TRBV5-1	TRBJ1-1	CASSRSRDRASEAFF	TGCGCCAGCAGCAGAAGCCGGGACAGGGCTTCTGAAGCTTTCTTT
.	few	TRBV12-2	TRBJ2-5	CASRFISSAQETQYF	TGTGCAAGTCGCTTTATCTCCAGCGCTCAAGAGACCCAGTACTTC
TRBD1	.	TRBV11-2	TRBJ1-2	CASSLNPTEAGGGYTF	TGTGCCAGCAGCTTAAACCCCACCGAGGCAGGGGGTGGCTACACCTTC
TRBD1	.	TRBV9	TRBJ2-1	CASSVGLRTGSQNEQFF	TGTGCCAGCAGCGTAGGGCTCAGGACAGGCTCGCAGAATGAGCAGTTCTTC
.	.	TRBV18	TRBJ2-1	CASSISRGSYNEQFF	TGTGCCAGCTCCATTTCACGCGGGTCCTACAATGAGCAGTTCTTC
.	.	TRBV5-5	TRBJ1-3	CASSLGLNSGNTIYF	TGTGCCAGCAGCTTGGGACTGAACTCTGGAAACACCATATATTTT
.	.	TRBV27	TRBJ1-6	CASSPIRTENSPLHF	TGTGCCAGCAGTCCCATCCGGACCGAAAATTCACCCCTCCACTTT
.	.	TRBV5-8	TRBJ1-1	CASSLTHSNTEAFF	TGTGCCAGCAGCTTGACGCACTCGAACACTGAAGCTTTCTTT
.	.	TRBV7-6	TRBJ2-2	CASSLESGANTGELFF	TGTGCCAGCAGCTTAGAGTCAGGGGCGAACACCGGGGAGCTGTTTTTT
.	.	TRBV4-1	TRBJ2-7	CASSQTPGADREQYF	TGCGCCAGCAGCCAAACCCCGGGGGCAGATCGGGAGCAGTACTTC
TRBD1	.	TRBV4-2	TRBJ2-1	CASSQDLGQGGYNEQFF	TGTGCCAGCAGCCAAGATTTGGGACAGGGAGGATACAATGAGCAGTTCTTC
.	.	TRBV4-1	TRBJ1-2	CASSQDLAVGSRGYTF	TGCGCCAGCAGCCAAGATCTCGCAGTGGGCAGTCGCGGCTACACCTTC
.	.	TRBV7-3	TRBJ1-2	CASSLDHRAGEDGYTF	TGTGCCAGCAGCTTAGATCATCGTGCAGGGGAGGATGGCTACACCTTC
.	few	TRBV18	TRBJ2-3	CASSGSSDTQYF	TGTGCCAGCTCTGGGAGCTCAGATACGCAGTATTTT
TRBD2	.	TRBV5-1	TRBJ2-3	CASSLREADTQYF	TGCGCCAGCAGCTTGCGGGAGGCAGATACGCAGTATTTT
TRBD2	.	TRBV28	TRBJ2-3	CASSLFSAGDDTQYF	TGTGCCAGCAGTTTATTTTCAGCGGGAGACGATACGCAGTATTTT
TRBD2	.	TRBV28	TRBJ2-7	CASSLTSGSSYEQYF	TGTGCCAGCAGTCTGACTAGCGGCAGCTCCTACGAGCAGTACTTC
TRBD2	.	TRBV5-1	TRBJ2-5	CASSPQTSGGAETQYF	TGCGCCAGCAGCCCCCAGACTAGCGGGGGGGCGGAGACCCAGTACTTC
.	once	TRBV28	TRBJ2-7	CASSSFFYEQYF	TGTGCCAGCAGTTCGTTCTTTTACGAGCAGTACTTC
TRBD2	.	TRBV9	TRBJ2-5	CASSRLAGEETQYF	TGTGCCAGCAGCCGACTAGCGGGAGAAGAGACCCAGTACTTC
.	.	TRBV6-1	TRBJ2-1	CASTQYYNEQFF	TGTGCCAGCACCCAGTACTACAATGAGCAGTTCTTC
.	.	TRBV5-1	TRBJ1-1	CASSLGVGTEAFF	TGCGCCAGCAGCTTGGGGGTAGGCACTGAAGCTTTCTTT
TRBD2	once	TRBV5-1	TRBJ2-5	CASYLNSGMGETQYF	TGCGCCAGCTACCTGAATAGCGGGATGGGGGAGACCCAGTACTTC
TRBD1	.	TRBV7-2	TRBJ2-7	CATAQQGVIGSYEQYF	TGTGCCACCGCCCAACAGGGGGTTATTGGATCCTACGAGCAGTACTTC
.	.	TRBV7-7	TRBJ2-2	CASQSGQGSTGELFF	TGTGCCAGCCAGAGCGGGCAGGGGAGCACCGGGGAGCTGTTTTTT
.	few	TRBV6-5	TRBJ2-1	CASSYSRGEQFF	TGTGCCAGCAGTTACTCTAGGGGTGAGCAGTTCTTC
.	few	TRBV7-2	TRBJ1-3	CASSLGPVGGNTIYF	TGTGCCAGCAGCTTAGGGCCAGTAGGAGGAAACACCATATATTTT
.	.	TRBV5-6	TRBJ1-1	CASSSWAEAFF	TGTGCCAGCAGCTCCTGGGCTGAAGCTTTCTTT
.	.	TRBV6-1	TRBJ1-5	CASSSTNSNQPQHF	TGTGCCAGCAGCAGTACGAATAGCAATCAGCCCCAGCATTTT
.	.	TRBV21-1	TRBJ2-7	CASSKAGLLIGPYEQYF	TGTGCCAGCAGCAAAGCTGGACTCTTAATTGGACCCTACGAGCAGTACTTC
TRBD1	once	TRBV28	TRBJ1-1	CASSFQRGQGAEAFF	TGTGCCAGCAGTTTTCAAAGGGGACAGGGGGCTGAAGCTTTCTTT
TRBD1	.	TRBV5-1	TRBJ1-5	CASRIGTGGNQPQHF	TGCGCCAGCAGGATCGGGACAGGGGGAAATCAGCCCCAGCATTTT
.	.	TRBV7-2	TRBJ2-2	CASSLDWQSTGELFF	TGTGCCAGCAGCTTAGATTGGCAGAGCACCGGGGAGCTGTTTTTT
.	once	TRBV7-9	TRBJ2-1	CASHRTVGLRGEQFF	TGTGCCAGTCATCGGACAGTGGGACTTAGGGGTGAGCAGTTCTTC
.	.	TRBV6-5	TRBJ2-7	CASSYRGSRYEQYF	TGTGCCAGCAGTTACAGGGGGTCACGCTACGAGCAGTACTTC
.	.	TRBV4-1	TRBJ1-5	CASSQAGQPQHF	TGCGCCAGCAGCCAAGCTGGACAGCCCCAGCATTTT
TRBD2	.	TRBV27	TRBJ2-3	CASSFGGRAQYF	TGTGCCAGCAGTTTCGGCGGGAGAGCGCAGTATTTT
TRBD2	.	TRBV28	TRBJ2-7	CASSLTPLRGGLGEQYF	TGTGCCAGCAGTTTAACCCCATTGCGGGGGGGCTTGGGAGAGCAGTACTTC
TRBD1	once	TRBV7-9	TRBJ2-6	CASSSWTGPGANVLTF	TGTGCCAGCAGCTCATGGACAGGGCCTGGGGCCAACGTCCTGACTTTC
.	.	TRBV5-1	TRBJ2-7	CASSLAGGSYEQYF	TGCGCCAGCAGCTTGGCCGGGGGTTCCTACGAGCAGTACTTC
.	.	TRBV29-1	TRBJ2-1	CSATLMRRGYNNEQFF	TGCAGCGCCACCTTAATGAGGAGGGGCTACAACAATGAGCAGTTCTTC
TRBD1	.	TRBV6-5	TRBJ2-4	CASSYGQGVAKNIQYF	TGTGCCAGCAGTTACGGACAGGGGGTAGCCAAAAACATTCAGTACTTC